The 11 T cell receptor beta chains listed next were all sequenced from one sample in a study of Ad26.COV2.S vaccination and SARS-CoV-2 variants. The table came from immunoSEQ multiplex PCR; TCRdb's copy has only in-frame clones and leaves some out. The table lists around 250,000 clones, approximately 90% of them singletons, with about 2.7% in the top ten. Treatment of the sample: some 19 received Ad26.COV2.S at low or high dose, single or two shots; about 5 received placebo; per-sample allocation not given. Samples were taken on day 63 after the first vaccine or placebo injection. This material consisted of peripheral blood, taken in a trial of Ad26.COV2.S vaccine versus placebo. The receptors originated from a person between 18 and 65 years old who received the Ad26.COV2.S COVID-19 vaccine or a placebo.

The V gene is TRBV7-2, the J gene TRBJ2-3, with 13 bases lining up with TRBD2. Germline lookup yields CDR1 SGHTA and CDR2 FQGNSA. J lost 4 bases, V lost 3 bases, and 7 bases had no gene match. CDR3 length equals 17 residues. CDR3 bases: TGTGCCAGCAGCTTCGCGACTAGCGGGGGGAGCGCAGATACGCAGTATTTT. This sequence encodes CASSFATSGGSADTQYF. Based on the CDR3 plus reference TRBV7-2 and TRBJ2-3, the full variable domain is GAGVSQSPSNKVTEKGKDVELRCDPISGHTALYWYRQSLGQGLEFLIYFQGNSAPDKSGLPSDRFSAERTGGSVSTLTIQRTQQEDSAVYLCASSFATSGGSADTQYFGPGTRLTVL.

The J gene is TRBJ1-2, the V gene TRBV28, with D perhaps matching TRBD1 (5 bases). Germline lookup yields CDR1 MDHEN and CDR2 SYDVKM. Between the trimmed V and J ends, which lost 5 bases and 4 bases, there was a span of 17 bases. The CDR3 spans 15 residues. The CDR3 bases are TGTGCCAGCAGTACCCTTGGGGGAGGACGCTATGGCTACACCTTC. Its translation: CASSTLGGGRYGYTF.

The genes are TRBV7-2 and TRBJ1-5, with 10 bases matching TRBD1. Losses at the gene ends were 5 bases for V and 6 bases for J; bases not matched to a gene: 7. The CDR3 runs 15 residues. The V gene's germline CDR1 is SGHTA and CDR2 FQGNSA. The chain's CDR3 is CASSPPGQGIQPQHF. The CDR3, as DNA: TGTGCCAGCAGCCCCCCGGGACAGGGGATTCAGCCCCAGCATTTT.

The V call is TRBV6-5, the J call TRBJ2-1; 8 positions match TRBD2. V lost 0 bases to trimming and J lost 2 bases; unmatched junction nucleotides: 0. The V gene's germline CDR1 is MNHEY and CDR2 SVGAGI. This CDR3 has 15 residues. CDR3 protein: CASSYSAGAYNEQFF. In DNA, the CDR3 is TGTGCCAGCAGTTACTCAGCGGGGGCCTACAATGAGCAGTTCTTC.

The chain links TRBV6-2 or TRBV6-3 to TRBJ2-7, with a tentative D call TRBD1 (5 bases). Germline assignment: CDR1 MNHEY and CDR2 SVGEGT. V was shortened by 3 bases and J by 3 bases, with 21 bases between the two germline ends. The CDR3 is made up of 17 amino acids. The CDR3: CASSYRQQNTRSYEQYF. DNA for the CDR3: TGTGCCAGCAGTTATAGACAGCAAAACACGAGGAGCTACGAGCAGTACTTC.

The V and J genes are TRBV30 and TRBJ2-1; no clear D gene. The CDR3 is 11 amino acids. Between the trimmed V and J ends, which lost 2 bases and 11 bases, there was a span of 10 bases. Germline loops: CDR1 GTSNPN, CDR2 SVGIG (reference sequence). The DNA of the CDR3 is TGTGCCTGGAGTACTCCCCCGAAGCAGTTCTTC. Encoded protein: CAWSTPPKQFF.

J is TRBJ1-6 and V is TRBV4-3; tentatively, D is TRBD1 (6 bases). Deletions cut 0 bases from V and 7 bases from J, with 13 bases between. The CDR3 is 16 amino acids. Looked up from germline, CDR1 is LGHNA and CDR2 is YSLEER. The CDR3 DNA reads TGCGCCAGCAGCCAAGATGGTGCAGGGGACAATTCACCCCTCCACTTT. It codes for CASSQDGAGDNSPLHF.

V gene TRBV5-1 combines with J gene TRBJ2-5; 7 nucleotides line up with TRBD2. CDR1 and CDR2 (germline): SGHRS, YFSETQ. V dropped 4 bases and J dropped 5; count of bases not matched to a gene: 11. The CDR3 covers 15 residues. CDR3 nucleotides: TGCGCCAGCAGCGGCCAAACTAGCGACGGGGAGACCCAGTACTTC. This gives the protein CASSGQTSDGETQYF.

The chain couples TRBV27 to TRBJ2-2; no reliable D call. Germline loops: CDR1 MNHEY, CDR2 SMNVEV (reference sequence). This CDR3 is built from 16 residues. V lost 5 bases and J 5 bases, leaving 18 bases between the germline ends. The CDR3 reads CASSPYERVGTGELFF. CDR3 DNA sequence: TGTGCCAGCAGTCCATATGAAAGGGTAGGTACCGGGGAGCTGTTTTTT.

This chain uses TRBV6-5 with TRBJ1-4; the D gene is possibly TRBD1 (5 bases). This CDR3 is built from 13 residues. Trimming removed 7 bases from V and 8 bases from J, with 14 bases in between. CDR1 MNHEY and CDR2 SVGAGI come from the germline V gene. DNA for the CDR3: TGTGCCAGCAAGCGGACAACTGGCGAAAAACTGTTTTTT. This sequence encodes CASKRTTGEKLFF.

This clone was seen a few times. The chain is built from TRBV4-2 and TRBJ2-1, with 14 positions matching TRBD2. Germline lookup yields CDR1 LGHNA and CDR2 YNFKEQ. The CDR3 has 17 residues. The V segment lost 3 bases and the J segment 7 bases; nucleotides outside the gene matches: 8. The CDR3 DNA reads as TGTGCCAGCAGCCATCCGACTAGCGGGGGGGCCGGGAATGAGCAGTTCTTC. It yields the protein CASSHPTSGGAGNEQFF.